This TCR beta chain derives from a study of control samples from healthy donors and cancer patients. With 4 bases removed from V and 1 base from J, the gap between germline ends came to 5 bases. This CDR3 is built from 12 residues. Germline CDR1 reads MDHEN; CDR2 reads SYDVKM. TCRdb's copy holds only in-frame clones and misses some; the assay was immunoSEQ multiplex PCR. The sample lists 130,000 to 150,000 clones; 75% to 90% were seen once. The TCR comes from a man younger than 45 in good health. The J gene is TRBJ2-7, the V gene TRBV28, with no clear D. The sequenced material came from blood. In nucleotides, the CDR3 is TGTGCCAGCAGTTACAGATCCTACGAGCAGTACTTC. Protein: CASSYRSYEQYF.